This TCR beta chain was captured by sequencing in a study of T cell responses to AZD1222 COVID-19 vaccine. CDR3 length: 14 amino acids. The J segment lost 2 bases and the V segment lost 6 bases, leaving 3 bases of the junction unmatched. The germline V gene encodes CDR1 LNHDA and CDR2 SQIVND (reference sequence). It was second doses at about 4 or about 12 weeks that were pooled. About this clone itself: Its antigen is still unknown.

Libraries were prepared by immunoSEQ multiplex PCR; TCRdb keeps only in-frame clonotypes and omits some of them. This table holds about 150,000 clones, about nine tenths found once. Study-wide points: The donor group comprised mostly white British people and more females; the analysis possibly underestimated clonal diversity. Close to half of all spike-specific TCRs reportedly target regions of the variants that are unmutated. Spike-specific TCR breadth and depth both grew after two AZD1222 doses.

The genes are TRBV19 and TRBJ1-2; 10 nucleotides align to TRBD1. The clonotype comes from an adult who received the AZD1222 COVID-19 vaccine. Sequenced here: peripheral blood, sampled 28 days after the second AZD1222 dose. CDR3 in amino acids: CASRAGQGNYGYTF. The CDR3 DNA reads TGTGCCAGTAGGGCGGGACAGGGGAACTATGGCTACACCTTC.